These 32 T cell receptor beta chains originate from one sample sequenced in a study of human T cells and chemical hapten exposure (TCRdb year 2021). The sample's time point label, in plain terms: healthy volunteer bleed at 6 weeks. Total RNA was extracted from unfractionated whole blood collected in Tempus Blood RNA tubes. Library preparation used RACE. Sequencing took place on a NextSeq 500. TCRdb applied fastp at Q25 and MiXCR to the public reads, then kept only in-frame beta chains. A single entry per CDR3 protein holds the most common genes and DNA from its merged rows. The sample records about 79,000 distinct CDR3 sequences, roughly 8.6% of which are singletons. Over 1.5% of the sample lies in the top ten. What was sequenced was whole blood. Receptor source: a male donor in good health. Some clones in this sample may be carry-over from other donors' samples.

In DNA, the CDR3 is TGTGCCAGCAGTTTAGGGGATGGCAATCAGCCCCAGCATTTT. Translating gives CASSLGDGNQPQHF. The rearrangement uses TRBV12-3 or TRBV12-4 and TRBJ1-5; D gene uncertain. CDR3 length equals 14 residues. Trimming took off 1 base at V and 2 bases at J, with 6 bases between the two ends.

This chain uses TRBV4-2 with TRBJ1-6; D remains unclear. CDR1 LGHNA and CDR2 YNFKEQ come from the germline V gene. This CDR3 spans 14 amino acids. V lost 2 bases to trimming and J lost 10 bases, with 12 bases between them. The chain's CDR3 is CASSQSETASPLHF. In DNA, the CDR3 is TGTGCCAGCAGCCAATCGGAAACGGCCTCACCCCTCCACTTT.

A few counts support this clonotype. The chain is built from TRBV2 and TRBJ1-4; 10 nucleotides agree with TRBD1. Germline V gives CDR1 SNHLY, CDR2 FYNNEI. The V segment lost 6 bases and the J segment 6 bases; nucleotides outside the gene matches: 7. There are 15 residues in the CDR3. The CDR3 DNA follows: TGTGCCAGCAGCCTGATGACAGGGGGCTATGAAAAACTGTTTTTT. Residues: CASSLMTGGYEKLFF.

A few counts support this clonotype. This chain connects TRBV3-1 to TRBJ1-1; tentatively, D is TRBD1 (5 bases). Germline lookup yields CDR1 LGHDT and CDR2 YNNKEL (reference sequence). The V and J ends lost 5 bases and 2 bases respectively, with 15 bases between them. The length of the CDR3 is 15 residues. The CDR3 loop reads CASSYLQGPNTEAFF. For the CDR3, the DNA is TGTGCCAGCAGCTACCTCCAGGGACCTAACACTGAAGCTTTCTTT.

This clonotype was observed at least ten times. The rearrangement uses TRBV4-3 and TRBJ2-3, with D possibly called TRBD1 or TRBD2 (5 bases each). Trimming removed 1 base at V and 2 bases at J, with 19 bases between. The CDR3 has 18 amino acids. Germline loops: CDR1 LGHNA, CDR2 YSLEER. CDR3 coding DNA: TGCGCCAGCAGCCAAGGTGGGGGACCACCTGATTACACAGATACGCAGTATTTT. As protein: CASSQGGGPPDYTDTQYF.

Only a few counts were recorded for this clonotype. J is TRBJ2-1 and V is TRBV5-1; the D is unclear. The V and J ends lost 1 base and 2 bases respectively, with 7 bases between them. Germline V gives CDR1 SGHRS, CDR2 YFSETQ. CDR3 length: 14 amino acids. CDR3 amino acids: CASSLTIPYNEQFF. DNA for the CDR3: TGCGCCAGCAGCTTGACGATCCCCTACAATGAGCAGTTCTTC.

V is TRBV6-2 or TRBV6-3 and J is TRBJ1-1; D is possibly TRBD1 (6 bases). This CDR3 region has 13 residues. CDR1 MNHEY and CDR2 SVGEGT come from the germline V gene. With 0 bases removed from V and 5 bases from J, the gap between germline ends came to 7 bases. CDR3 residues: CASSYSRGTEAFF. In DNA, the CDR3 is TGTGCCAGCAGTTACTCGAGGGGGACTGAAGCTTTCTTT.

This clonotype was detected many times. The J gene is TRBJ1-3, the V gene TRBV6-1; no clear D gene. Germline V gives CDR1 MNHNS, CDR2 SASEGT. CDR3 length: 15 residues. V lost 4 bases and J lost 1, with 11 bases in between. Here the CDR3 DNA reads TGTGCCAGCAGTGTATCGGGTGGTTCTGGAAACACCATATATTTT. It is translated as CASSVSGGSGNTIYF.

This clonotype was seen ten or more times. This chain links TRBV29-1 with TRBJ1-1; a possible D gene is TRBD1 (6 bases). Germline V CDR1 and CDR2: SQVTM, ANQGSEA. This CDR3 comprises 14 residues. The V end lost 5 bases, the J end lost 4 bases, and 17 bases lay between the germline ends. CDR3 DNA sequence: TGCAGCGTTATCCCTAGACAGGCCAGCACTGAAGCTTTCTTT. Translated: CSVIPRQASTEAFF.

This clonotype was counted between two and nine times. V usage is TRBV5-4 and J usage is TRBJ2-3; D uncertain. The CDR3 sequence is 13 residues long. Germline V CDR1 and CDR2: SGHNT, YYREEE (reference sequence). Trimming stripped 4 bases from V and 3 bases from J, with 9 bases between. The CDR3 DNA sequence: TGTGCCAGCAGCGACTCTACGACAGATACGCAGTATTTT. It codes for CASSDSTTDTQYF.

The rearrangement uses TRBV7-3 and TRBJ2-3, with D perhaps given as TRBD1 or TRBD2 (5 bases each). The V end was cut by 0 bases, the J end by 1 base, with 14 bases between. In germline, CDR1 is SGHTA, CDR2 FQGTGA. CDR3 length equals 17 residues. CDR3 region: CASSLTGTVEGTDTQYF. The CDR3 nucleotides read TGTGCCAGCAGCTTAACGGGGACGGTCGAGGGCACAGATACGCAGTATTTT.

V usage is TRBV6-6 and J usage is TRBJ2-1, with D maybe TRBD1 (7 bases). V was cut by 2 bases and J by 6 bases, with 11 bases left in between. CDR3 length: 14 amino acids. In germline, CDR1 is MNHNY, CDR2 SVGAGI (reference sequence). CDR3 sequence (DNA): TGTGCCAGCAGTTACGTCAGGGGGGTCAATGAGCAGTTCTTC. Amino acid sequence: CASSYVRGVNEQFF.

CDR3 region: CSATGTGTQPSYEQYF. In DNA, the CDR3 is TGCAGTGCAACCGGGACAGGGACACAACCATCCTACGAGCAGTACTTC. The rearrangement joins TRBV20-1 to TRBJ2-7; 9 bases map to TRBD1. In germline, CDR1 is DFQATT, CDR2 SNEGSKA (reference sequence). J was trimmed by 1 base and V by 6 bases; bases with no gene match: 13. This CDR3 has 16 amino acids.

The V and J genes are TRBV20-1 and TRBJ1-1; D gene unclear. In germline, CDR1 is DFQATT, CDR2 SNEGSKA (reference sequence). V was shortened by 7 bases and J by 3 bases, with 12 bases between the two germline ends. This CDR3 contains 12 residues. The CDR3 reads CSVVTLDTEAFF. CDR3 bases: TGCAGTGTCGTGACCTTGGACACTGAAGCTTTCTTT.

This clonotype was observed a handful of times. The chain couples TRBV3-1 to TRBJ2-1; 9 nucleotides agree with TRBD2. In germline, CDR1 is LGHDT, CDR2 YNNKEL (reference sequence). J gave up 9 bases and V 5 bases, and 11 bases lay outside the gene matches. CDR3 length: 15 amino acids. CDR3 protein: CASSSRDSGRGEQFF. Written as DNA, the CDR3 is TGTGCCAGCAGCTCCCGTGATAGCGGGAGAGGTGAGCAGTTCTTC.

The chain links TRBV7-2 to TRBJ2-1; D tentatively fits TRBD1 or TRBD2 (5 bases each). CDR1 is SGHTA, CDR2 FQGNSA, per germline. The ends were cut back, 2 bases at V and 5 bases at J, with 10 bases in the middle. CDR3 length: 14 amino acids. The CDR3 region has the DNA TGTGCCAGCAGCTTACCGCCGGGACACAATGAGCAGTTCTTC. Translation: CASSLPPGHNEQFF.

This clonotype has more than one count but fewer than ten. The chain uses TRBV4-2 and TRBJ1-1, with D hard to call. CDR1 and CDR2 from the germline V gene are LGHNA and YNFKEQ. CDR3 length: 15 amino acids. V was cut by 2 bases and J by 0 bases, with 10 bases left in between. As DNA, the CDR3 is TGTGCCAGCAGCCAAATTTCCGTAATGAACACTGAAGCTTTCTTT. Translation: CASSQISVMNTEAFF.

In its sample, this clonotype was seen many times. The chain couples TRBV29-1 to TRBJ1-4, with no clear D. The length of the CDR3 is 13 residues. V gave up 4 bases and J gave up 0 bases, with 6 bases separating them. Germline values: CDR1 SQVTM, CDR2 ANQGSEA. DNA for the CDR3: TGCAGCGTTGGCCAAGCAACTAATGAAAAACTGTTTTTT. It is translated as CSVGQATNEKLFF.

The CDR3: CSALDTRSGNTIYF. The CDR3 DNA follows: TGCAGTGCTCTGGACACTCGATCTGGAAACACCATATATTTT. The chain carries TRBV20-1 and TRBJ1-3; the D gene is possibly TRBD1 (5 bases). The CDR3 sequence is 14 residues long. The V and J ends lost 5 bases and 1 base respectively, with 12 bases between them. Germline CDR1 DFQATT, CDR2 SNEGSKA (reference sequence).

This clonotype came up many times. The CDR3 spells CASSHSRALHF. The CDR3 nucleotides are TGTGCCAGCAGCCATTCCCGGGCCCTCCACTTT. The chain employs TRBV14 and TRBJ1-6, with D uncertain. The CDR3 loop spans 11 amino acids. Germline assignment: CDR1 SGHDN and CDR2 FVKESK. Trimming left V 3 bases short and J 14 bases short, with 8 bases between.

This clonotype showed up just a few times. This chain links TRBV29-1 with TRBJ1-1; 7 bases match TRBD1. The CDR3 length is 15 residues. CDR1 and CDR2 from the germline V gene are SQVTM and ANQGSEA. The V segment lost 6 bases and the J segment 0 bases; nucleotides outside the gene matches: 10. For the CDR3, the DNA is TGCAGCGTCCCCGGGACAGAGGACTTGAACACTGAAGCTTTCTTT. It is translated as CSVPGTEDLNTEAFF.

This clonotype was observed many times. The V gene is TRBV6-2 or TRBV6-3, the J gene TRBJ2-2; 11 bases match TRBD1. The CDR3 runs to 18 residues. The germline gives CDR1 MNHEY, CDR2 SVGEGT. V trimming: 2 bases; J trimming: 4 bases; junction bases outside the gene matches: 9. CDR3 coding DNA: TGTGCCAGCAGTTACGATGCCCGGGACAGGGGGGGCACCGGGGAGCTGTTTTTT. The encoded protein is CASSYDARDRGGTGELFF.

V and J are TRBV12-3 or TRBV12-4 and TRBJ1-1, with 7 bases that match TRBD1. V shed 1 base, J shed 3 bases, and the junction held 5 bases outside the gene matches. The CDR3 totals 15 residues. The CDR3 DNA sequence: TGTGCCAGCAGTTTAGGGTACAGGGGCGACACTGAAGCTTTCTTT. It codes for CASSLGYRGDTEAFF.

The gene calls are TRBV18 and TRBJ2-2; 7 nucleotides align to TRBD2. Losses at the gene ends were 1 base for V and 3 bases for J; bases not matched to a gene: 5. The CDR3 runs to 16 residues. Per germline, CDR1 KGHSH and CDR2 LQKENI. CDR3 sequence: CASSPRYLADTGELFF. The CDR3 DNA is TGTGCCAGCTCACCACGTTATCTAGCGGACACCGGGGAGCTGTTTTTT.

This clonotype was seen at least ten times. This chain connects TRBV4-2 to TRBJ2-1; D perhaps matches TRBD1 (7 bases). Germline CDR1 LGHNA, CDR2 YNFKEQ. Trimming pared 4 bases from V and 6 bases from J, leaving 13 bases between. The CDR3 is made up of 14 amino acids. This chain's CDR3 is CASSLAQGGNEQFF. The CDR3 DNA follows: TGTGCCAGCAGCCTAGCGCAGGGGGGCAATGAGCAGTTCTTC.

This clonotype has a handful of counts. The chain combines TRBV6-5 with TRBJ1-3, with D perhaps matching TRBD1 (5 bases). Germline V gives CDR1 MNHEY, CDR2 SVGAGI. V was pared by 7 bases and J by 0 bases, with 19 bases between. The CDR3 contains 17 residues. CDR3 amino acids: CASKSGANGFSGNTIYF. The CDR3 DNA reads TGTGCCAGCAAATCTGGGGCAAACGGCTTCTCTGGAAACACCATATATTTT.

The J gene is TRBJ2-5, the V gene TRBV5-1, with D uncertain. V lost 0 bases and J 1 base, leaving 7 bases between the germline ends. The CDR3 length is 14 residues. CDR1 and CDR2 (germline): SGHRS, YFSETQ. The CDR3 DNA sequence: TGCGCCAGCAGCTTGGGGGTCAGCCAAGAGACCCAGTACTTC. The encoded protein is CASSLGVSQETQYF.

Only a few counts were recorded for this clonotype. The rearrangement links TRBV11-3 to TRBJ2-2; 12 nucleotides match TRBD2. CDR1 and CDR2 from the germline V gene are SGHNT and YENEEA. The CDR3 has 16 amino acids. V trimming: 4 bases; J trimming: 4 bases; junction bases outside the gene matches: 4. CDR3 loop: CASSSTSGRITGELFF. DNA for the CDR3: TGTGCCAGCAGCTCGACTAGCGGGAGAATCACCGGGGAGCTGTTTTTT.

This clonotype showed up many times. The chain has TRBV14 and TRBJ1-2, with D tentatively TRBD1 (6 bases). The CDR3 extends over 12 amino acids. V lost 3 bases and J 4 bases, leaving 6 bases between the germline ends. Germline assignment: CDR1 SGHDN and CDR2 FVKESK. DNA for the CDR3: TGTGCCAGCAGCCAGGACAGCTATGGCTACACCTTC. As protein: CASSQDSYGYTF.

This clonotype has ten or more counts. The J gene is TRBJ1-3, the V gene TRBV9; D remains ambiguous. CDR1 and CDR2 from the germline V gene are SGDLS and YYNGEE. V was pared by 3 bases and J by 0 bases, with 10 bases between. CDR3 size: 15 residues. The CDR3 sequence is CASSAYISSGNTIYF. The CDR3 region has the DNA TGTGCCAGCAGCGCGTACATAAGCTCTGGAAACACCATATATTTT.

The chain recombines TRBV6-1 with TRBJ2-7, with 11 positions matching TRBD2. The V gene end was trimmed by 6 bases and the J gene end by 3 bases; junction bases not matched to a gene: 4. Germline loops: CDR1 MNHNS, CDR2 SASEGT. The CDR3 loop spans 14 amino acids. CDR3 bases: TGTGCCAGCAGATCTACTAGCGGGGGCTACGAGCAGTACTTC. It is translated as CASRSTSGGYEQYF.

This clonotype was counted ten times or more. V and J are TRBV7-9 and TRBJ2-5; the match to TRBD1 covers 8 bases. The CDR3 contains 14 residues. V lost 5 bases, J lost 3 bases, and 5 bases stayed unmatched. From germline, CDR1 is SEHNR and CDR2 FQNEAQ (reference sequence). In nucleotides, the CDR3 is TGTGCCAGCAGCACTGGGACAGGCGAAGAGACCCAGTACTTC. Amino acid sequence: CASSTGTGEETQYF.